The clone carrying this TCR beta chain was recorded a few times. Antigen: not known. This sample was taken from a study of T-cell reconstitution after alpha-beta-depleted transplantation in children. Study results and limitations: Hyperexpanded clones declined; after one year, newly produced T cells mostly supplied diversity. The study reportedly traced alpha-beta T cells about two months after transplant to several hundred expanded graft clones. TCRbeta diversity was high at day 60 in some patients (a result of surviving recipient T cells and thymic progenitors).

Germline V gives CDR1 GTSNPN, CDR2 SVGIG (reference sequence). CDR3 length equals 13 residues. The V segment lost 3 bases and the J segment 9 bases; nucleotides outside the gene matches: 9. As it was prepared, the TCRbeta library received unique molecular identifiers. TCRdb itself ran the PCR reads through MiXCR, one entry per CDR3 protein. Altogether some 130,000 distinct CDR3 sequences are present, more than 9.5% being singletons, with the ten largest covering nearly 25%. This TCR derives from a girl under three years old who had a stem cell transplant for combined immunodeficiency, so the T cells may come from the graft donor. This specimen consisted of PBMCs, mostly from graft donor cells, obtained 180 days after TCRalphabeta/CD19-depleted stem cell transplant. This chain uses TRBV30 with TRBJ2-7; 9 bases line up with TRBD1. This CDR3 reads CAWSVTGGWGQYF. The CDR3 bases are TGTGCCTGGAGCGTGACAGGGGGTTGGGGGCAGTACTTC.